This T cell receptor beta chain was identified during a study of cytomegalovirus exposure and HLA in healthy donors. General observations from the study: When a later analysis compared HLA-associated TCR beta chains with equally common others, the HLA-associated chains turned out to be more clonally expanded and to have lower generation probabilities. A later analysis linked a missense DCLRE1C variant to TCR beta V- and J-gene trimming. Rates of TCR association differed by HLA locus in a later analysis, with DRB1 highest and HLA-C lowest.

The table lists this clone with a few counts. Its matching antigen is unknown. V gave up 1 base and J gave up 6 bases, with 11 bases separating them. The CDR3 is 14 amino acids. CDR1 and CDR2 from the germline V gene are LGHNA and YNFKEQ. Both 60 Vbeta primers and 13 Jbeta primers went into the PCR. How the authors handled the data: A later analysis tallied some 84 million unique TCR beta chains, 9.5 million to 14 million of them shared. Measured with immunoSEQ multiplex PCR; TCRdb has only the in-frame clones, and not every one. That table gives V, J and clone size, and the DNA gave D and trimming. The sample contains roughly 120,000 clones, around 67% of which appear only once.

This rearrangement joins TRBV4-2 to TRBJ2-3; TRBD2 is a possible D gene (6 bases). What was sequenced was PBMCs. This clonotype was sampled from a woman aged 35 to 49 in good health and CMV-seronegative. The CDR3 DNA is TGTGCCAGCAGCCAAGGGACCGCGGGGGATACGCAGTATTTT. Protein product: CASSQGTAGDTQYF.